The clone carrying this T cell receptor beta chain was observed a few times. The CDR3 runs to 16 residues. Per the germline V gene, CDR1 is MNHGY and CDR2 is SAAAGT. Unmatched junction bases numbered 9, after V lost 5 bases and J lost 4 bases. As for treatment: randomized to nivolumab then ipilimumab (arm A) or the reverse (arm B). The data stem from a study of sequential checkpoint blockade in melanoma. Produced via immunoSEQ multiplex PCR; TCRdb's table is partial and in-frame only. Among approximately 10,000 clones, roughly a quarter were seen once, and the ten largest hold around a fifth. The TCR comes from a human donor with melanoma. Specimen: tumor tissue (inferred from file names), collected from a patient given nivolumab and ipilimumab in sequence. The V and J genes are TRBV6-8 and TRBJ2-2, with 8 nucleotides matching TRBD1. The CDR3 DNA reads TGTGCCAGCAGTGCCCTGACAGGGGACGGCACCGGGGAGCTGTTTTTT. This codes for CASSALTGDGTGELFF.